This TCR beta chain was documented in a study of T cells in Graves' hyperthyroidism and ophthalmopathy. This clonotype occurred many times. Researchers took RNA transcripts and amplified the TCR beta CDR3 regions from them. Using the HTBI primer set, a first-round RT-PCR was run on the TCR CDR3. TCRdb passed the multiplex PCR reads through MiXCR, listing each CDR3 protein once. The data show about 640,000 distinct CDR3 sequences, more than 14% seen once. The V gene lost 7 bases and the J gene lost 0 bases, with 13 bases spanning the gap. Germline V gene sequence: CDR1 MNHEY, CDR2 SMNVEV (reference sequence). CDR3 length: 15 residues.

The source of this sequence is a woman aged 45 to 65 with Graves' ophthalmopathy. The chain recombines TRBV27 with TRBJ2-1; a possible D gene is TRBD2 (5 bases). Material for sequencing was blood. This chain's CDR3 is CASTSGINSYNEQFF. CDR3 coding DNA: TGTGCCAGCACCTCCGGGATCAACTCCTACAATGAGCAGTTCTTC.